This T cell receptor beta chain was recorded in a study of blood T cell repertoires in COVID-19 (dated by TCRdb to the early 2020s). Study-wide context: Samples from collaborators originated in the United States, Italy and Spain and spanned both the acute and convalescent phases of COVID-19. The prospective study material was composed of cDNA or gDNA derived from T cells, B-cell-depleted T cells, or PBMCs. Subjects who had been exposed to COVID-19, were actively infected with it, or had recovered from it provided the deeply sampled blood TCRbeta repertoires that made up the dataset. A freely available public database, intended as a resource for researchers studying the immune response to SARS-CoV-2, is where the repertoires were released. Samples were obtained from the ongoing ImmuneRACE study (first 160 participants) and from approximately 1,200 subjects provided by 6 global collaborators. A de-identified subject ID, COVID-19 status, age in years and sex were almost always included in the sample metadata. HLA class I and class II types, where available, came from metadata supplied by the sample provider rather than from assay-based typing.

Study-wide findings and limitations: The amount of clinical and demographic metadata varied by source and participant and was provided uncurated.

In the case of this clone: Its specific antigen is unknown. No per-base quality is available; no much larger clone lies one base away.

From the germline V gene, CDR1 is SGHVS and CDR2 is FQNEAQ. Measured from the cysteine to the phenylalanine, the CDR3 is 18 residues long. Only the CDR3 part of the read is kept: 54 bases, read in frame from the first base. The junction shows trimming of 1 base on V and 2 bases on J, and the gene matches do not reach 9 bases of it. Participants in the prospective study were aged roughly 18 to 89 years, lived in more than 20 United States geographic areas, and enrolled through a virtual design. To assign participants to cohorts, the prospective study relied on clinical history that participants themselves reported in a screening survey and a study questionnaire. For ImmuneRACE Cohort 3, a participant was defined as recovered based on two consecutive negative NP/OP PCR tests, clearance by a healthcare professional, or resolution of symptoms. In the prospective study, mobile phlebotomists collected whole blood, serum and a nasopharyngeal or oropharyngeal swab from each participant. Over a roughly 2-month period, participants in the prospective study had the option of providing additional blood draws and questionnaires. Blood samples from the prospective study were shipped frozen or at room temperature prior to DNA extraction.

TCRbeta CDR3 regions were amplified from genomic DNA using the immunoSEQ Assay, a bias-controlled multiplex PCR. The authors' analysis ran thus. The number of nucleated cells in each sample was estimated from the amplification of reference gene primers within the assay. Sequence reads were collapsed and filtered to measure the absolute abundance of every unique TCRbeta CDR3 rearrangement. For each sample, productive Simpson clonality was calculated by taking the square root of Simpson's diversity index across productive rearrangements. TCRdb limited this immuneACCESS table to in-frame rearrangements with V and J called. A share of clones is missing; checked studies link under half to unresolved V genes, and the rest is unexplained. That table is the source of V, J and clone size, and D and trimming were worked out from the DNA. The sample data list about 180,000 clones, and roughly 85% of these were observed just once. Jointly, the top ten make up around 18% of the sample.

Input material: PBMCs or T cells enriched from blood (not recorded which). The sequence is built from TRBV7-8 and TRBJ2-1, with 9 bases aligning to TRBD1. The TCR sequence derives from a man aged 60-69 years who had recovered from COVID-19. The DNA sequence is TGTGCCAGCAGCTTAGGGGGACAGGGTCAGCACCCCTACAATGAGCAGTTCTTC. Protein translation: CASSLGGQGQHPYNEQFF.